This T cell receptor (beta chain) was captured by sequencing in a study of regulatory T cells in long-lasting Graves disease (dated by TCRdb to the early 2020s). About the investigation overall: Patients with newly diagnosed Graves' disease had been on antithyroid drugs for under 3 months. Persistent Graves' disease patients were compared with newly diagnosed Graves' disease patients by peripheral blood TCR sequencing and RNA sequencing. A total of around 33 samples underwent TCR sequencing, from roughly 13 patients with persistent Graves' disease and some 20 patients with newly diagnosed Graves' disease. The study was registered as a clinical trial and conducted in China.

Library preparation employed multiplex PCR. For sequencing, an Illumina HiSeq 4000 was employed. TCR beta libraries were built with iRepertoire HTBI primers and Arm-PCR amplification of CDR3 regions. Gel purification was performed on PCR products prior to sequencing. From the authors' description of their analysis: Gene usage analysis of CDR3 amino acid clonotypes used the 50 to 70 TRBV and some 13 TRBJ segments found across samples. COPE and FqMerger were used to merge filtered high-quality paired reads into contigs. BLAST was used to align contigs to IMGT TRBV, TRBD and TRBJ reference genes, and CDR3 was defined according to IMGT. Any clonotype with a frequency above 0.1% was counted as a highly expanded clone. Shannon entropy served as the measure of repertoire diversity, while the Gini coefficient captured V-J evenness. Public clonotypes were defined as clonotypes shared by more than one individual. Using fastp at Q25 and MiXCR, TCRdb reprocessed the public reads and kept productive beta chains. Each CDR3 protein gets just one entry, which takes the most common genes and DNA from the rows behind it. The authors' filters were not applied to this entry. The sample table records about 220,000 distinct CDR3 sequences; roughly 18% of these occur just once. The ten top clones hold about 20% of the sample.

This clonotype was counted at least ten times. Its antigen remains unidentified. No per-base quality is available; no much larger clone lies one base away. The time point label here, explained by the study, means: newly diagnosed GD, antithyroid drugs for less than 3 months. For both TCR sequencing and RNA sequencing, RNA was extracted from PBMCs in TRIzol. The diagnosis of Graves' disease followed American Thyroid Association guidelines. The patients came from an endocrinology department in Xi'an, China. Each patient gave approximately 9 milliliters of peripheral blood, collected in an EDTA anticoagulant tube. Ficoll Paque Plus density gradient separation was used to isolate PBMCs, and no further T cell sorting was performed. An Agilent 2100 Bioanalyzer and agarose gel were used to check RNA quality, and a NanoDrop 2000 was used to measure RNA concentration. General findings and caveats noted by the study authors: Lower TCR Shannon entropy and fewer highly expanded clones were observed in persistent Graves' disease patients than in newly diagnosed patients, which suggested clonal expansion. More public clonotypes were shared among persistent patients (roughly 2,700) than among newly diagnosed patients (roughly 1,000). Only peripheral blood was studied, because thyroid tissue, the primary lesion, was inaccessible. Preferential use of TRBV28, TRBJ1-2 and TRBJ2-5 was observed in persistent disease, whereas TRBV20-1 and TRBJ2-1 were favored in newly diagnosed disease. Sequencing and analysis were limited to the TCR beta chain. The authors acknowledged the small sample size as a limitation that may reduce accuracy.

The CDR3 contains 14 residues, cysteine and phenylalanine counted. Only the CDR3 part of the read is kept: 42 bases, read in frame from the first base. From the germline V gene (reference sequence), CDR1 is DFQATT and CDR2 is SNEGSKA. Trimming takes 5 bases off V and 4 bases off J; junction bases not matched to a gene: 7. The rearrangement combines TRBV20-1 with TRBJ1-4, and 7 junctional nucleotides match TRBD1. The source was peripheral blood mononuclear cells (PBMCs), collected at new diagnosis, from a patient treated with antithyroid drugs. This clonotype originated in a female donor with Graves disease. The DNA reads as follows: TGCAGTGCTTATTCCGGGACAGATAATGAAAAACTGTTTTTT. The encoded protein is CSAYSGTDNEKLFF.